The rows below give T cell receptor beta chains drawn from one sample of a study of shared T cell receptors in the human thymus. Some clones are missing from TCRdb's copy, which holds only in-frame ones; the method was immunoSEQ multiplex PCR. The repertoire consists of around 340,000 clones, with more than 85% occurring once and the leading ten covering 0.02%. Sequenced sample: thymocytes. These receptors all come from a human donor. CDR3s include the opening cysteine and the closing phenylalanine or tryptophan. The D gene is left open where the match is weak. Rows may omit the clone size; those that give it use once, few, many or a size class.

j_gene	v_gene	abundance	d_gene	CDR3nt	CDR3aa
TRBJ2-3	TRBV10-3	.	.	TGTGCCATCAGTCAATCAGGGGACCATACGCAGTATTTT	CAISQSGDHTQYF
TRBJ2-1	TRBV6-5	.	.	TGTGCCAGCAGTTTCGACGAGAATAGGAGTGAGCAGTTCTTC	CASSFDENRSEQFF
TRBJ1-1	TRBV7-9	.	.	TGTGCCAGCAGCCCAGGGGCTCATATGAACACTGAAGCTTTCTTT	CASSPGAHMNTEAFF
TRBJ1-3	TRBV30	once	.	TGTGCCTGGAGAAGATTGGGGGGCTCTGGAAACACCATATATTTT	CAWRRLGGSGNTIYF
TRBJ1-1	TRBV30	.	.	TGTGCCTGGAGTGTAGAGGGAAGGGGGGTAGCTGAAGCTTTCTTT	CAWSVEGRGVAEAFF
TRBJ2-3	TRBV25-1	.	TRBD2	TGTGCCAGCAGTGAATCGGGACTAGCGGGGCACACAGATACGCAGTATTTT	CASSESGLAGHTDTQYF
TRBJ2-1	TRBV7-9	.	.	TGTGCCAGCAGCTTTGAGGGAGCCTCCTACAATGAGCAGTTCTTC	CASSFEGASYNEQFF
TRBJ2-5	TRBV11-2	once	.	TGTGCCAGCAGCAGGTCGCGGGAGACCCAGTACTTC	CASSRSRETQYF
TRBJ1-3	TRBV7-9	.	TRBD1	TGTGCCAGCAGCCCACTCTGGGACAGAGGTCGGACCATATATTTT	CASSPLWDRGRTIYF
TRBJ1-3	TRBV5-1	.	.	TGCGCCAGCAGCACTCTCCGCGAACAGGGACCTATAGGGTCTGGAAACACCATATATTTT	CASSTLREQGPIGSGNTIYF
TRBJ2-3	TRBV6-4	.	TRBD1	TGTGCCAGCAGCAGTACAGGGGGCACAGATACGCAGTATTTT	CASSSTGGTDTQYF
TRBJ2-7	TRBV5-1	.	.	TGCGCCAGCAGCTTGTGGGACTCCTCTCGCTCCTACGAGCAGTACTTC	CASSLWDSSRSYEQYF
TRBJ1-3	TRBV25-1	.	.	TGTGCCAGCAGTCCATTGAGCAGAGCTGGAAACACCATATATTTT	CASSPLSRAGNTIYF
TRBJ2-7	TRBV2	.	TRBD2	TGTGCCAGCAGTGATGCCGGGACTAGTCCCGGGCGTCTCTACGAGCAGTACTTC	CASSDAGTSPGRLYEQYF
TRBJ1-2	TRBV15	.	.	TGTGCCACCAGCAGAGACTTCCGGGACACAGGGAGTGGCTACACCTTC	CATSRDFRDTGSGYTF
TRBJ2-2	TRBV14	.	TRBD2	TGTGCCAGCAGCACGGGGGGGAAAGCGAACACCGGGGAGCTGTTTTTT	CASSTGGKANTGELFF
TRBJ1-1	TRBV18	.	.	TGTGCCAGCTCACCGATGAACACTGAAGCTTTCTTT	CASSPMNTEAFF
TRBJ2-5	TRBV7-6	.	TRBD1	TGTGCCAGCAGCTTATTGGTCGAGGGGGCGCGGGAGACCCAGTACTTC	CASSLLVEGARETQYF
TRBJ1-5	TRBV28	once	.	TGTGCCAGCAGTTTAGCAGGGAACGGGGAGGGAAGCAATCAGCCCCAGCATTTT	CASSLAGNGEGSNQPQHF
TRBJ1-1	TRBV27	.	.	TGTGCCAGCAGTTTAGGCGGGGGCCAAGGCCCTGAAGCTTTCTTT	CASSLGGGQGPEAFF
TRBJ2-7	TRBV19	.	.	TGTGCCAGTAGTCCCCGAGGACAGACGGGCTCCTACGAGCAGTACTTC	CASSPRGQTGSYEQYF
TRBJ1-6	TRBV10-3	.	.	TGTGCCATCAGTAGCTCCGGGATCCACTATTCACCCCTCCACTTT	CAISSSGIHYSPLHF
TRBJ2-7	TRBV2	few	TRBD2	TGTGCCAGCAATGGGACTAGGGGGTACGAGCAGTACTTC	CASNGTRGYEQYF
TRBJ1-2	TRBV10-3	.	TRBD1	TGTGCCGCGACCGGGACAGGGGGCGATGGCTACACCTTC	CAATGTGGDGYTF
TRBJ2-7	TRBV9	.	.	TGTGCCAGCAGCCATAGCGATCACTGGGCAAAGAGCTCCTACGAGCAGTACTTC	CASSHSDHWAKSSYEQYF